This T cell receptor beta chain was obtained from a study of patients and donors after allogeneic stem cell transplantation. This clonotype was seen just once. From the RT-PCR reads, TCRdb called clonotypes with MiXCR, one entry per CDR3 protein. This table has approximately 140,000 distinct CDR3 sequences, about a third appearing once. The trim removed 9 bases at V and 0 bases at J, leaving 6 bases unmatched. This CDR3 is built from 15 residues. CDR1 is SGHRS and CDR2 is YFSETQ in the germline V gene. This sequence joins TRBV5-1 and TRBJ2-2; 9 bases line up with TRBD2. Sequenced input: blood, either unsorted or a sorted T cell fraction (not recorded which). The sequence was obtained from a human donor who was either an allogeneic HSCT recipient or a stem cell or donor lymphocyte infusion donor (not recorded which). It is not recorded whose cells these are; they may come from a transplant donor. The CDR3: CATDAGGPNTGELFF. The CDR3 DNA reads TGCGCCACCGACGCGGGGGGGCCGAACACCGGGGAGCTGTTTTTT.